The 30 T cell receptor beta chains below were found in one sample sequenced in a study of blood T cell repertoires in COVID-19. The method was immunoSEQ multiplex PCR; TCRdb's version includes in-frame clones alone and lacks a portion of them. The table shows roughly 120,000 clones, with 65% to 80% occurring only once. The sequencing input was peripheral blood. All receptors come from an older woman with acute or convalescent COVID-19.

This clone appeared once. This chain connects TRBV27 to TRBJ1-4; D possibly corresponds to TRBD1 (6 bases). This CDR3 contains 15 residues. V lost 2 bases to trimming and J lost 7 bases, with 14 bases between them. CDR1 and CDR2 from the germline V gene are MNHEY and SMNVEV (reference sequence). The CDR3 bases are TGTGCCAGCAGTTTAAGGGGGGGCGCGGGTGAAAAACTGTTTTTT. Its translation: CASSLRGGAGEKLFF.

V is TRBV7-2 and J is TRBJ1-1, with D tentatively TRBD1 (6 bases). V was cut by 0 bases and J by 7 bases, with 9 bases left in between. CDR3 length equals 13 residues. Germline loops: CDR1 SGHTA, CDR2 FQGNSA. The DNA for the CDR3 is TGTGCCAGCAGCTTAGCCTCCAGGGGTGAAGCTTTCTTT. It codes for CASSLASRGEAFF.

This chain joins TRBV27 and TRBJ1-2; 8 nucleotides agree with TRBD1. The CDR3 totals 12 residues. Looked up from germline, CDR1 is MNHEY and CDR2 is SMNVEV (reference sequence). The ends lost 5 bases at V and 8 bases at J; junction bases unmatched: 4. The DNA of the CDR3 is TGTGCCAGCAGTGGACAGGGTAGGGGCTACACCTTC. It specifies CASSGQGRGYTF.

The chain links TRBV4-2 to TRBJ2-1; D remains ambiguous. This CDR3 has 16 residues. V was clipped by 0 bases and J by 0 bases, with 9 bases between them. CDR1 LGHNA and CDR2 YNFKEQ come from the germline V gene. The CDR3 coding sequence is TGTGCCAGCAGCCAAGAGGGCGACCCCTCCTACAATGAGCAGTTCTTC. Its protein is CASSQEGDPSYNEQFF.

This clone was detected ten times or more. This rearrangement joins TRBV21-1 to TRBJ2-3; the D call in the table, TRBD1, was not verified against the DNA. TRBV21-1 is a listed pseudogene. The CDR3 is made up of 16 amino acids. The DNA for the CDR3 is TGTGCCAGCAGCAAAGCGGGCAGGGGAAGCACAGATACGCAGTATTTT. Protein product: CASSKAGRGSTDTQYF.

This clone was picked up a small number of times. The sample holds other DNA sequences that translate to the same CDR3. The chain links TRBV6-5 to TRBJ2-7; weak D call: TRBD1 (5 bases). Looked up from germline, CDR1 is MNHEY and CDR2 is SVGAGI. CDR3 size: 13 residues. Trimming stripped 5 bases from V and 2 bases from J, with 10 bases between. This CDR3 reads CASSPDSTYEQYF. The CDR3 DNA reads TGTGCCAGCAGTCCAGACAGTACCTACGAGCAGTACTTC.

This clone has only a few counts. The chain recombines TRBV4-1 with TRBJ2-7, with 9 nucleotides matching TRBD2. CDR1 is MGHRA and CDR2 is YSYEKL in the germline V gene. The CDR3 runs to 14 residues. Trimming at V came to 4 bases and at J to 0 bases, leaving 1 base not matched to a gene. CDR3: CASSRTSDSYEQYF. Written as DNA, the CDR3 is TGCGCCAGCAGCCGGACTAGCGACTCCTACGAGCAGTACTTC.

The V call is TRBV7-2, the J call TRBJ2-4; maybe TRBD1 (6 bases). This CDR3 has 17 amino acids. Trimming took 1 base from V and 1 from J, leaving 14 bases between them. Germline loops: CDR1 SGHTA, CDR2 FQGNSA. The chain's CDR3 is CASSLGGQGLAKNIQYF. CDR3 nucleotide sequence: TGTGCCAGCAGCTTAGGGGGTCAGGGGCTGGCCAAAAACATTCAGTACTTC.

This clone was seen more than once but under ten times. CDR3 nucleotide sequence: TGCGCCAGCAGCCAATTTCCAGGGGGCACTGGAAACACCATATATTTT. Translated: CASSQFPGGTGNTIYF. The chain carries TRBV4-3 and TRBJ1-3, with 8 bases lining up with TRBD1. Germline V gives CDR1 LGHNA, CDR2 YSLEER. The CDR3 length is 16 residues. V trimming: 2 bases; J trimming: 2 bases; junction bases outside the gene matches: 5.

The V call is TRBV21-1, the J call TRBJ1-1; whether TRBD1, the table's D call, matches the DNA was not checked. TRBV21-1 is given as a pseudogene. The CDR3 has 15 amino acids. As DNA, the CDR3 is TGTGCCAGCCGCGCCCTAGACAGCCGGAACACTGAAGCTTTCTTT. Translation: CASRALDSRNTEAFF.

The chain is built from TRBV5-1 and TRBJ1-2; D call uncertain. The CDR3 is 16 residues long. CDR1 is SGHRS and CDR2 is YFSETQ in the germline V gene. V dropped 3 bases and J dropped 7 bases, with 22 bases sitting between them. The DNA of the CDR3 is TGCGCCAGCAGCTCGACTTCAGACTCGAGAAATGGTGGCTACACCTTC. Its translation is CASSSTSDSRNGGYTF.

The chain uses TRBV7-9 and TRBJ1-2, with D perhaps TRBD1 (6 bases). In germline, CDR1 is SEHNR, CDR2 FQNEAQ (reference sequence). The CDR3 is 13 residues long. V was clipped by 4 bases and J by 6 bases, with 12 bases between them. This CDR3 reads CASSSTGRDGYTF. In nucleotides, the CDR3 is TGTGCCAGCAGCTCCACAGGGAGGGATGGCTACACCTTC.

The chain has TRBV6-5 and TRBJ1-1, with TRBD1 as a possible D gene (6 bases). Germline-derived CDR1 and CDR2 are MNHEY and SVGAGI. V lost 6 bases to trimming and J lost 6 bases, with 20 bases between them. This CDR3 has 15 amino acids. This CDR3 reads CASSRVRGIISEAFF. Here the CDR3 DNA reads TGTGCCAGCAGCCGCGTCAGGGGTATCATTTCTGAAGCTTTCTTT.

The V and J genes are TRBV11-2 and TRBJ2-1; possible D gene TRBD2, 5 bases. The CDR3 runs 13 residues. Germline V gene sequence: CDR1 SGHAT, CDR2 FQNNGV. V lost 5 bases to trimming and J lost 7 bases, with 12 bases between them. The CDR3 DNA is TGTGCCAGCAGCCCCCTCCGGGGAAATGAGCAGTTCTTC. This translates into CASSPLRGNEQFF.

The chain carries TRBV18 and TRBJ2-3, with D maybe TRBD2 (5 bases). This CDR3 is 14 amino acids long. Germline-derived CDR1 and CDR2 are KGHSH and LQKENI. The ends were cut back, 4 bases at V and 1 base at J, with 9 bases in the middle. CDR3 bases: TGTGCCAGCTCACTTAATAGCGGCACAGATACGCAGTATTTT. As protein: CASSLNSGTDTQYF.

This clone has more than one count but fewer than ten. V gene TRBV10-2 combines with J gene TRBJ1-3; D call uncertain. Trimming removed 6 bases at V and 0 bases at J, with 6 bases between. The germline V gene has CDR1 WSHSY and CDR2 SAAADI. The CDR3 loop spans 13 amino acids. CDR3 loop: CASSLSSGNTIYF. The CDR3 DNA sequence: TGCGCCAGCAGCCTTAGCTCTGGAAACACCATATATTTT.

The CDR3 DNA sequence: TGTGCCAGCAGCGCCCGACTGCTGCAAGCTAATGAAAAACTGTTTTTT. It specifies CASSARLLQANEKLFF. The chain is built from TRBV7-9 and TRBJ1-4; D gene unclear. V was trimmed by 5 bases and J by 3 bases, leaving 16 bases between them. CDR1 and CDR2 (germline): SEHNR, FQNEAQ (reference sequence). The CDR3 spans 16 residues. The full variable domain, with the rest looked up from reference TRBV7-9 and TRBJ1-4, is DTGVSQNPRHKITKRGQNVTFRCDPISEHNRLYWYRQTLGQGPEFLTYFQNEAQLEKSRLLSDRFSAERPKGSFSTLEIQRTEQGDSAMYLCASSARLLQANEKLFFGSGTQLSVL.

This clone has only one observation. This chain links TRBV29-1 with TRBJ2-7; TRBD1 agrees at 8 bases. The CDR3 is 12 amino acids. Looked up from germline, CDR1 is SQVTM and CDR2 is ANQGSEA. V trimming: 3 bases; J trimming: 6 bases; junction bases outside the gene matches: 4. In DNA form, the CDR3 reads TGCAGCGTTGATGGCAGGGGGCGCGAGCAGTACTTC. This sequence encodes CSVDGRGREQYF.

The rearrangement joins TRBV5-6 to TRBJ1-5; 8 bases are shared with TRBD1. There are 15 residues in the CDR3. Germline assignment: CDR1 SGHDT and CDR2 YYEEEE. V lost 4 bases to trimming and J lost 6 bases; unmatched junction nucleotides: 9. CDR3 nucleotides: TGTGCCAGCAGCGTTCAGGGGGCGGGTAGTCAGCCCCAGCATTTT. Translated: CASSVQGAGSQPQHF.

With respect to this clone: This specimen includes other DNA sequences encoding the same CDR3. This chain joins TRBV3-1 (or the pseudogene TRBV3-2) and TRBJ2-2; weak D call: TRBD2 (5 bases). The CDR3 has 14 amino acids. From germline, CDR1 is LGHDT and CDR2 YNNKEL (reference sequence). The V end was cut by 2 bases, the J end by 3 bases, with 7 bases between. CDR3 in DNA: TGTGCCAGCAGCCAATCGGGGTACACCGGGGAGCTGTTTTTT. It specifies CASSQSGYTGELFF.

V is TRBV7-2 and J is TRBJ1-5, with D maybe TRBD1 (6 bases). V was cut by 1 base and J by 0 bases, with 10 bases left in between. This CDR3 contains 16 residues. Germline CDR1 reads SGHTA; CDR2 reads FQGNSA. CDR3 amino acids: CASSLEGVYSNQPQHF. The CDR3 nucleotides read TGTGCCAGCAGCTTAGAGGGGGTTTATAGCAATCAGCCCCAGCATTTT.

This clone appeared once. The chain is built from TRBV9 and TRBJ2-1, with D possibly being TRBD2 (5 bases). Germline loops: CDR1 SGDLS, CDR2 YYNGEE. The CDR3 is 13 residues long. Trimming shortened V by 0 bases and J by 6 bases, and 7 bases separated the two germline ends. CDR3 DNA: TGTGCCAGCAGCGTAGTGGCGGGCAATGAGCAGTTCTTC. This encodes CASSVVAGNEQFF.

The chain uses TRBV2 and TRBJ2-7; D unresolved. CDR3 length: 13 amino acids. The ends were cut back, 8 bases at V and 7 bases at J, with 18 bases in the middle. The germline V gene has CDR1 SNHLY and CDR2 FYNNEI. The CDR3 bases are TGTGCCAGCCAACGGCAGGAAGTCCGGGAGCAGTACTTC. Protein product: CASQRQEVREQYF.

This chain links TRBV9 with TRBJ1-6, with 9 positions matching TRBD1. The J segment lost 6 bases and the V segment lost 5 bases, leaving 12 bases of the junction unmatched. Germline V gene lookup returns CDR1 SGDLS and CDR2 YYNGEE. This CDR3 is built from 17 residues. The CDR3, as DNA: TGTGCCAGCAGTGTGGGGACAGGGAGTGATATTAATTCACCCCTCCACTTT. It translates to CASSVGTGSDINSPLHF.

V gene TRBV23-1 combines with J gene TRBJ1-2; D is possibly TRBD1 (6 bases). TRBV23-1 is an open reading frame, and its role is uncertain. The CDR3 has 17 residues. The V end lost 7 bases, the J end lost 4 bases, and 25 bases lay between the germline ends. CDR3 DNA sequence: TGCGCCAGCACTATACTCGGGGGGCCCCAGGTGGGCTATGGCTACACCTTC. Its translation: CASTILGGPQVGYGYTF.

The chain uses TRBV7-3 and TRBJ1-1; D is undetermined. Trimming shortened V by 5 bases and J by 3 bases, and 10 bases separated the two germline ends. The length of the CDR3 is 13 residues. Germline V gene lookup returns CDR1 SGHTA and CDR2 FQGTGA. The CDR3 DNA reads TGTGCCAGCAGCCGCGCCGCGGACACTGAAGCTTTCTTT. This sequence encodes CASSRAADTEAFF. Based on the CDR3 plus reference TRBV7-3 and TRBJ1-1, the full variable domain is GAGVSQTPSNKVTEKGKYVELRCDPISGHTALYWYRQSLGQGPEFLIYFQGTGAADDSGLPNDRFFAVRPEGSVSTLKIQRTERGDSAVYLCASSRAADTEAFFGQGTRLTVV.

A few counts support this clone. The chain employs TRBV7-8 and TRBJ2-7; 7 bases match TRBD1. The CDR3 sequence is 15 residues long. V dropped 4 bases and J dropped 2; count of bases not matched to a gene: 8. From germline, CDR1 is SGHVS and CDR2 FQNEAQ. The CDR3: CASSSYRGLTYEQYF. The CDR3 DNA is TGTGCCAGCAGCTCCTACAGGGGATTGACCTACGAGCAGTACTTC.

This chain connects TRBV6-1 to TRBJ2-7; 10 nucleotides agree with TRBD1. This CDR3 is built from 14 residues. Germline assignment: CDR1 MNHNS and CDR2 SASEGT. V was clipped by 3 bases and J by 6 bases; unmatched bases: 5. CDR3 in amino acids: CASSEAGTGAEQYF. CDR3 in DNA: TGTGCCAGCAGTGAGGCCGGGACAGGGGCCGAGCAGTACTTC.

The chain links TRBV2 to TRBJ2-1; 8 nucleotides agree with TRBD2. Losses at the gene ends were 8 bases for V and 6 bases for J; bases not matched to a gene: 6. There are 13 residues in the CDR3. Germline V gene lookup returns CDR1 SNHLY and CDR2 FYNNEI. CDR3 sequence reads: CASVALAGNEQFF. CDR3 bases: TGTGCCAGCGTAGCTCTAGCGGGCAATGAGCAGTTCTTC.

This chain joins TRBV19 and TRBJ1-2; 7 nucleotides align to TRBD1. V was clipped by 3 bases and J by 5 bases; unmatched bases: 6. There are 14 residues in the CDR3. The germline gives CDR1 LNHDA, CDR2 SQIVND (reference sequence). CDR3 in amino acids: CASSMTGQVYGYTF. Written as DNA, the CDR3 is TGTGCCAGTAGTATGACAGGACAGGTTTATGGCTACACCTTC. The full variable domain, its missing parts supplied by reference TRBV19 and TRBJ1-2, is DGGITQSPKYLFRKEGQNVTLSCEQNLNHDAMYWYRQDPGQGLRLIYYSQIVNDFQKGDIAEGYSVSREKKESFPLTVTSAQKNPTAFYLCASSMTGQVYGYTFGSGTRLTVV.